This section outlines one T cell receptor beta chain sequence together with its context. Its antigen is unknown. The data originate from a study of T cell clones after liver transplantation. Profiling relied on immunoSEQ multiplex PCR, and the TCRdb table lists in-frame clones only, not all of them. Of around 80,000 clones detected, about 82% appear once; the ten largest clones hold approximately 0.45%. Unstimulated PBMCs were sorted into CD3+CD4+ and CD3+CD8+ populations. Trimming removed 2 bases from V and 2 bases from J; junction bases left unmatched: 5. CDR1 MGHRA and CDR2 YSYEKL come from the germline V gene. This CDR3 region has 17 residues. General observations from the study: The donor-reactive repertoire was only partly measurable in a couple of subjects, lacking donor cells.

Sequencing was performed on CD4+ T cells from blood, taken about 46 months after liver transplant. The sequence derives from a human patient who received a liver transplant. Some T cells may possibly be graft donor cells. The J gene is TRBJ2-7, the V gene TRBV4-1, with 14 bases aligning to TRBD2. The CDR3 sequence: CASSQPRTSGRPYEQYF. The CDR3 nucleotides read TGCGCCAGCAGCCAACCGCGGACTAGCGGGAGGCCCTACGAGCAGTACTTC.